This T cell receptor (beta chain) was profiled in a study of blood T cell repertoires in COVID-19. Study background: There were acute and convalescent COVID-19 samples, and they came from the United States, Italy and Spain. T cells, B-cell-depleted T cells, or PBMCs supplied cDNA or gDNA.

Original analysis: Scientists estimated how many nucleated cells there were by amplifying reference gene primers. Sequenced by immunoSEQ multiplex PCR; TCRdb stores in-frame clones only, minus some. Clone size and V and J calls were adopted from that table, with D and trimming inferred from the DNA. The top ten clones hold around 16% of a sample with 30,000 to 40,000 clones, over 80% of them seen once. The CDR3 totals 14 residues. Germline V CDR1 and CDR2: LGHNA, YNFKEQ. The ends were cut back, 0 bases at V and 5 bases at J, with 11 bases in the middle. Only a few counts were recorded for this clone. This TCR came from a woman in her twenties or thirties in a cohort sampled during active COVID-19. Sequencing was performed on peripheral blood. The chain is built from TRBV4-2 and TRBJ2-7; D is perhaps TRBD2 (5 bases). The DNA for the CDR3 is TGTGCCAGCAGCCAAGATCATAGGACTCACGAGCAGTACTTC. This gives the protein CASSQDHRTHEQYF.